This T cell receptor (beta chain) is drawn from a study of Ad26.COV2.S vaccination and SARS-CoV-2 variants. Treatment of the sample: about 20 received Ad26.COV2.S at low or high dose, single or two shots; about 5 received placebo; per-sample allocation not given. The investigators took samples on day 63 after the first vaccine or placebo injection. Data came from immunoSEQ multiplex PCR; TCRdb stores just in-frame clones and leaves some out. The sample consists of 300,000 to 400,000 clones, under 90% of them appearing once. The material sequenced was peripheral blood, taken in a trial of Ad26.COV2.S vaccine versus placebo. The sequence came from a person aged 18-60 years who received the Ad26.COV2.S COVID-19 vaccine or a placebo.

The CDR3 DNA follows: TGTGCCAGTAGTATAGGCGGGGGGATCGGTAGCAATCAGCCCCAGCATTTT. This encodes CASSIGGGIGSNQPQHF. The chain employs TRBV19 and TRBJ1-5, with a tentative D call TRBD1 (5 bases). The CDR3 totals 17 residues. The V gene lost 1 base and the J gene lost 0 bases, with 13 bases spanning the gap. Germline V gene sequence: CDR1 LNHDA, CDR2 SQIVND (reference sequence).